The clone carrying this T cell receptor beta chain was detected ten times or more. This specimen comes from a study of early T cells in non-severe SARS-CoV-2 infection. Study as a whole: RNA in bulk from unsorted whole blood was sequenced, and chains were unpaired.

Each CDR3 protein is one row after TCRdb ran MiXCR on the 5' RACE reads. The sample comprises about 28,000 distinct CDR3 sequences, 5.4% of which are singletons, and approximately 0.88% rests with the top ten. The receptor comes from an adult who was a healthcare worker with PCR-confirmed SARS-CoV-2 infection or an uninfected control (not recorded which). Sequenced sample: whole blood.

The CDR3 nucleotides read TGTGCCAGCAGCTTAGATAGTCTAGCGGGGGGGCAGACAGATACGCAGTATTTT. Encoded protein: CASSLDSLAGGQTDTQYF. This sequence joins TRBV11-2 and TRBJ2-3; 12 bases agree with TRBD2. The germline V gene encodes CDR1 SGHAT and CDR2 FQNNGV. This CDR3 contains 18 residues. V shed 0 bases, J shed 3 bases, and the junction held 7 bases outside the gene matches.